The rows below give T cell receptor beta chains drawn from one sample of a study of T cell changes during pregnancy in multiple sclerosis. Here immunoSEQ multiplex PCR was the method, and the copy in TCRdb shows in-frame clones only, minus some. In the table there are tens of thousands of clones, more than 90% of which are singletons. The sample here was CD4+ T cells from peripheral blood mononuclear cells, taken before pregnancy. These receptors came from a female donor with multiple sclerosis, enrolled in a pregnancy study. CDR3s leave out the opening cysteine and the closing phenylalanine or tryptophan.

CDR3 protein: ASSLGQGINEQY
V gene: TRBV18

CDR3 protein: ASSPGTGINEQF
V gene: TRBV7-3

CDR3 protein: ASSFSSGQETQY
V gene: TRBV7-6

CDR3 protein: ASSEFRTSGGLLDKNIQY
V gene: TRBV6-1

CDR3 protein: ASSGHLSGYSYEQY
V gene: TRBV6-1

CDR3 protein: ASSQSGLAVEQY
V gene: TRBV4-2

CDR3 protein: ASSAPGTGRADTQY
V gene: TRBV5-6

CDR3 protein: ASTDTGSPQPQH
V gene: TRBV2

CDR3 protein: ASNFHPEGEKLF
V gene: TRBV19

CDR3 protein: ASRDRDRLFYGYT
V gene: TRBV6-6

CDR3 protein: ASSPGQGQDTQY
V gene: TRBV7-8

CDR3 protein: ASSPGTGAYEQY
V gene: TRBV5-5

CDR3 protein: ASSAGRTSGVGETQY
V gene: TRBV7-2

CDR3 protein: ASSAGRGPNTEAF
V gene: TRBV9

CDR3 protein: ASRNWQHQTSSYEQY
V gene: TRBV27

CDR3 protein: ASSSSVLLNTEAF
V gene: TRBV19